These 13 T cell receptor beta chains originate from one sample sequenced in a study of beta chain features in type 1 diabetes. Every bit of the isolated RNA underwent reverse transcription, so sequencing read expressed TCRB transcripts. Here immunoSEQ multiplex PCR was the method, and the copy in TCRdb shows in-frame clones only, minus some. The sample has roughly 230,000 clones; 9.6% are singletons. The specimen was naive CD4+ T cells from blood. The source is a woman under 30 in good health.

This chain links TRBV7-2 with TRBJ2-3; a weak D match, TRBD1 (6 bases). The CDR3 totals 15 residues. The germline V gene has CDR1 SGHTA and CDR2 FQGNSA. Trimming removed 6 bases at V and 2 bases at J, with 15 bases between. CDR3 protein: CASSQGRGTTDTQYF. The CDR3, as DNA: TGTGCCAGCAGTCAAGGCAGGGGAACCACAGATACGCAGTATTTT.

The rearrangement links TRBV27 to TRBJ2-7; a weak D match, TRBD1 (5 bases). Trimming left V 5 bases short and J 4 bases short, with 21 bases between. The germline V gene has CDR1 MNHEY and CDR2 SMNVEV (reference sequence). The CDR3 is made up of 16 amino acids. CDR3 residues: CASSTIQDGRGYEQYF. In DNA form, the CDR3 reads TGTGCCAGCAGTACCATACAGGACGGTAGGGGATACGAGCAGTACTTC.

This clone was picked up a small number of times. The CDR3 DNA sequence: TGTGCCAGCTCACCCCAGAGACAGGATTTGAACACTGAAGCTTTCTTT. Residues: CASSPQRQDLNTEAFF. The V gene is TRBV18, the J gene TRBJ1-1, with D possibly being TRBD1 (6 bases). The CDR3 is made up of 16 amino acids. In germline, CDR1 is KGHSH, CDR2 LQKENI. Trimming removed 3 bases at V and 0 bases at J, with 14 bases between.

This clone showed up just a few times. The chain has TRBV29-1 and TRBJ1-5; D may be TRBD1 (5 bases). V lost 4 bases to trimming and J lost 3 bases, with 7 bases between them. The CDR3 runs to 12 residues. Germline assignment: CDR1 SQVTM and CDR2 ANQGSEA. CDR3 protein: CSVGGHNQPQHF. In DNA form, the CDR3 reads TGCAGCGTTGGTGGACACAATCAGCCCCAGCATTTT.

V gene TRBV5-4 combines with J gene TRBJ1-2; D is uncertain. V was cut by 4 bases and J by 3 bases, with 16 bases left in between. The CDR3 loop spans 15 amino acids. Germline CDR1 and CDR2: SGHNT and YYREEE (reference sequence). The CDR3 sequence is CASSMGYRGDYGYTF. The CDR3, as DNA: TGTGCCAGCAGCATGGGGTACCGCGGTGACTATGGCTACACCTTC.

This clone has a handful of counts. The chain employs TRBV5-1 and TRBJ2-7; possibly TRBD2 for D (6 bases). The CDR3 covers 15 residues. V dropped 1 base and J dropped 1 base, with 12 bases sitting between them. Germline CDR1 and CDR2: SGHRS and YFSETQ. The CDR3 protein is CASSLNPGVSYEQYF. The CDR3 DNA is TGCGCCAGCAGCTTGAATCCGGGAGTGTCCTACGAGCAGTACTTC.

This clone was recorded a few times. The chain is built from TRBV2 and TRBJ2-7; D is possibly TRBD1 (6 bases). Germline V gene sequence: CDR1 SNHLY, CDR2 FYNNEI. Between the trimmed V and J ends, which lost 4 bases and 6 bases, there was a span of 13 bases. This CDR3 has 13 residues. The CDR3 coding sequence is TGTGCCAGCAGTGGACAGGTTTTTAGCGAGCAGTACTTC. Its protein is CASSGQVFSEQYF.

The J gene is TRBJ2-7, the V gene TRBV28; 9 bases are shared with TRBD1. Germline values: CDR1 MDHEN, CDR2 SYDVKM. This CDR3 is built from 17 residues. The J segment lost 6 bases and the V segment lost 6 bases, leaving 18 bases of the junction unmatched. The CDR3 loop is CASSSPPGTGPSSEQYF. The DNA for the CDR3 is TGTGCCAGCAGCTCCCCGCCAGGGACAGGGCCATCAAGCGAGCAGTACTTC. The whole variable domain, remainder taken from reference TRBV28 and TRBJ2-7, is DVKVTQSSRYLVKRTGEKVFLECVQDMDHENMFWYRQDPGLGLRLIYFSYDVKMKEKGDIPEGYSVSREKKERFSLILESASTNQTSMYLCASSSPPGTGPSSEQYFGPGTRLTVT.

This sequence joins TRBV5-5 and TRBJ2-6, with D maybe TRBD1 (7 bases). Trimming stripped 4 bases from V and 0 bases from J, with 14 bases between. CDR1 is SGHKS and CDR2 is YYEKEE in the germline V gene (reference sequence). The CDR3 is 17 residues long. The CDR3 sequence is CASSPRGDSSGANVLTF. The CDR3 DNA sequence: TGTGCCAGCAGCCCCAGGGGGGACTCCTCTGGGGCCAACGTCCTGACTTTC. Variable domain in full (rest from reference TRBV5-5 and TRBJ2-6): DAGVTQSPTHLIKTRGQQVTLRCSPISGHKSVSWYQQVLGQGPQFIFQYYEKEERGRGNFPDRFSARQFPNYSSELNVNALLLGDSALYLCASSPRGDSSGANVLTFGAGSRLTVL.

The chain uses TRBV30 and TRBJ1-6; 8 bases match TRBD1. Germline V gene lookup returns CDR1 GTSNPN and CDR2 SVGIG (reference sequence). V dropped 5 bases and J dropped 9; count of bases not matched to a gene: 9. This CDR3 is 14 amino acids long. As DNA, the CDR3 is TGTGCCTGGGCAGGGGGCGCCGGGTTTTCACCCCTCCACTTT. The encoded protein is CAWAGGAGFSPLHF.

This clone was recorded only once. The chain has TRBV28 and TRBJ1-5; TRBD1 matches at 8 bases. The CDR3 runs 13 residues. Germline V gene data show CDR1 as MDHEN and CDR2 as SYDVKM. The V and J ends lost 6 bases and 7 bases, in that order; junction bases with no gene match: 5. The DNA for the CDR3 is TGTGCCAGCAGCAGGACAGGGACCCAGCCCCAGCATTTT. Protein sequence: CASSRTGTQPQHF.

CDR3 in amino acids: CASSPDRGGSYEQYF. As DNA, the CDR3 is TGTGCCAGCAGCCCGGACAGGGGGGGCTCCTACGAGCAGTACTTC. The chain links TRBV5-6 to TRBJ2-7; TRBD1 aligns across 10 bases. The germline V gene encodes CDR1 SGHDT and CDR2 YYEEEE. This CDR3 contains 15 residues. The junction had 4 bases not matched to a gene; V was cut back by 4 bases and J by 0 bases.

The chain joins TRBV21-1 to TRBJ2-3; the table names TRBD2, a call not compared with the DNA. TRBV21-1 is a listed pseudogene. The CDR3 loop spans 17 amino acids. The CDR3 coding sequence is TGTGCCAGCAGCACCCAGTGGCGGGGGGCTAGCACAGATACGCAGTATTTT. This translates into CASSTQWRGASTDTQYF.